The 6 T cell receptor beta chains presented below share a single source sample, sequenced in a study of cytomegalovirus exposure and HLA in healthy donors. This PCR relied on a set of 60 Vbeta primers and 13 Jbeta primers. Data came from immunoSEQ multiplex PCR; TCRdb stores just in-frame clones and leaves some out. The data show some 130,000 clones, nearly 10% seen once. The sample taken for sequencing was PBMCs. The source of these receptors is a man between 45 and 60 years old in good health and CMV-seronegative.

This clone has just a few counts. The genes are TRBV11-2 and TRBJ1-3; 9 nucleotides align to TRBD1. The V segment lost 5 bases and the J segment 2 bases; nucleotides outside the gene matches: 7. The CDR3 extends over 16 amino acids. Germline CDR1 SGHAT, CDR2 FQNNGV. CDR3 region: CASSPWDREAGNTIYF. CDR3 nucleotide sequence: TGTGCCAGCAGCCCCTGGGACAGGGAAGCTGGAAACACCATATATTTT. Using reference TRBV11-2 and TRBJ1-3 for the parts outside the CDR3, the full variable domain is EAGVAQSPRYKIIEKRQSVAFWCNPISGHATLYWYQQILGQGPKLLIQFQNNGVVDDSQLPKDRFSAERLKGVDSTLKIQPAKLEDSAVYLCASSPWDREAGNTIYFGEGSWLTVV.

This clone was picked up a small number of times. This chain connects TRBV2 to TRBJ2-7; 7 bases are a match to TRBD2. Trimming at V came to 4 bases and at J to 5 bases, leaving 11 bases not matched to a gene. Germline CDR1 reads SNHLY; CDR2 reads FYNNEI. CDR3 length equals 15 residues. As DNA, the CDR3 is TGTGCCAGCAGTGTGGGGGAGGGAGGGACCCACGAGCAGTACTTC. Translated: CASSVGEGGTHEQYF.

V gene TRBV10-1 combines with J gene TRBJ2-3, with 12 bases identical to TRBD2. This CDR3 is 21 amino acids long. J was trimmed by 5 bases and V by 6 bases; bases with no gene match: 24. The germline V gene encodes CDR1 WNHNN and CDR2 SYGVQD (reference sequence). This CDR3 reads CASSVNLAGGPDRWREDTQYF. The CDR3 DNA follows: TGCGCCAGCAGCGTCAACCTAGCGGGAGGGCCGGACAGGTGGAGGGAAGATACGCAGTATTTT.

In DNA, the CDR3 is TGTGCCAGCTCACCCAACACCGGGACAGGCCTTTACGAGCAGTACTTC. Its translation: CASSPNTGTGLYEQYF. The chain links TRBV18 to TRBJ2-7; 8 nucleotides align to TRBD1. Germline V CDR1 and CDR2: KGHSH, LQKENI. There are 16 residues in the CDR3. V gave up 3 bases and J gave up 4 bases; unmatched junction bases: 11. The complete variable domain, with remaining parts taken from reference TRBV18 and TRBJ2-7, reads NAGVMQNPRHLVRRRGQEARLRCSPMKGHSHVYWYRQLPEEGLKFMVYLQKENIIDESGMPKERFSAEFPKEGPSILRIQQVVRGDSAAYFCASSPNTGTGLYEQYFGPGTRLTVT.

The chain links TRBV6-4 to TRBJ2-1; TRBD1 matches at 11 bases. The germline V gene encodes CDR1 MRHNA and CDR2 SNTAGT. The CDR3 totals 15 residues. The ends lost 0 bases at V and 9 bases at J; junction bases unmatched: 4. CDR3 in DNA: TGTGCCAGCAGTGACTCATCGGACAGGGGGCTTGAGCAGTTCTTC. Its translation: CASSDSSDRGLEQFF.

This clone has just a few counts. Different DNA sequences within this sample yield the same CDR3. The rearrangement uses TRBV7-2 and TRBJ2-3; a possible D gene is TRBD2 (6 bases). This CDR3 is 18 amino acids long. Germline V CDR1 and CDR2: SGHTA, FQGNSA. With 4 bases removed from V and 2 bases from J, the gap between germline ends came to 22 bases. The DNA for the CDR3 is TGTGCCAGCAGCTCCCCGGCGGGACGACGTTCCCCCACAGATACGCAGTATTTT. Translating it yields CASSSPAGRRSPTDTQYF.